A single TCR beta chain is shown here with its context. The target antigen is unknown. Some clones are missing from TCRdb's copy, which holds only in-frame ones; the method was immunoSEQ multiplex PCR. The profile shows some 120,000 clones, 80% to 90% of them singletons. The data stem from a study of T cell responses to AZD1222 COVID-19 vaccine. This CDR3 is built from 14 residues. From germline, CDR1 is SGHAT and CDR2 FQNNGV. The V segment lost 5 bases and the J segment 3 bases; nucleotides outside the gene matches: 3. Points from the study as a whole: Donors skewed white British and female; clonal diversity was possibly underestimated. Dominant CD4 TCR responses targeted spike regions 160-218 and 743-854. Repertoire sampling happened only post peak T cell response. Variant regions that are unmutated are reportedly the target of nearly half of spike-specific TCRs.

The receptor was isolated from an adult in good health. The sequencing used peripheral blood, collected on day 0 of MenACWY control vaccination. V gene TRBV11-2 combines with J gene TRBJ1-2, with TRBD1 identical over 10 bases. CDR3 nucleotides: TGTGCCAGCAGCCGGGACAGGGGAGACTATGGCTACACCTTC. Its translation is CASSRDRGDYGYTF.